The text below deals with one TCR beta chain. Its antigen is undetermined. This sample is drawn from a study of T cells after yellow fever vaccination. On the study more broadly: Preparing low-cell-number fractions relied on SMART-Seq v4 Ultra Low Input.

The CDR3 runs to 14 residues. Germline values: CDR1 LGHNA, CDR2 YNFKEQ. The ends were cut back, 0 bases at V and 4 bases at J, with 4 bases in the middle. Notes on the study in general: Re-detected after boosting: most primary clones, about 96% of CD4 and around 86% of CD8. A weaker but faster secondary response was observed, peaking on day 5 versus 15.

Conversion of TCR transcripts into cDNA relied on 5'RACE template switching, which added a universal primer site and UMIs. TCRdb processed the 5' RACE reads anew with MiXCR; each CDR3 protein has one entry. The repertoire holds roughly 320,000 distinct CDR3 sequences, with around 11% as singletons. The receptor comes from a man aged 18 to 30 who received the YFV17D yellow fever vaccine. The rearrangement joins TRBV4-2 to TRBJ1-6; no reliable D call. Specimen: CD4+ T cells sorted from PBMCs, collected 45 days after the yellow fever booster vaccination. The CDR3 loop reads CASSQERYNSPLHF. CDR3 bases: TGTGCCAGCAGCCAAGAACGGTATAATTCACCCCTCCACTTT.